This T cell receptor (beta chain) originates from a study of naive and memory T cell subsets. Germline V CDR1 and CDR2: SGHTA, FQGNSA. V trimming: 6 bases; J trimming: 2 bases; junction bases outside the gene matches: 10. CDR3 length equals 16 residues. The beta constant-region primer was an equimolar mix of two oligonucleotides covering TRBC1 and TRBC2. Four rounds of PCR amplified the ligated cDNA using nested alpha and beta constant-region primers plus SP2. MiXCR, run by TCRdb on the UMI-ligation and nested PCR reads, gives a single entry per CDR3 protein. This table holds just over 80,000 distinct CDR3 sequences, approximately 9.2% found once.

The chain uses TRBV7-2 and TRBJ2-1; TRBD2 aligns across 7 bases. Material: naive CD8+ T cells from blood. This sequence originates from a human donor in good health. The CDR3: CASSLGMAGAYNEQFF. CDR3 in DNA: TGTGCCAGCAGTTTGGGTATGGCGGGAGCCTACAATGAGCAGTTCTTC.